This paragraph reports one TCR beta chain. These data are taken from a study of blood T cell repertoires in COVID-19. Study-wide context: Both acute and convalescent COVID-19 samples were obtained from the United States, Italy and Spain. PBMCs, B-cell-depleted T cells, or T cells provided the cDNA or gDNA that made up the material.

The CDR3 consists of 16 residues. Germline V lookup: CDR1 LGHNA, CDR2 YSLEER. The ends were cut back, 1 base at V and 3 bases at J, with 13 bases in the middle. Study processing details: Amplification with reference gene primers provided the estimates of nucleated cell counts. Only in-frame clones appear in the TCRdb table, and some are missing; sequencing was by immunoSEQ multiplex PCR. V and J calls and clone size are given by that table; D and trimming were obtained from the DNA. The table shows under 300,000 clones, with about 88% occurring only once. This sequence joins TRBV4-3 and TRBJ2-1; tentatively, D is TRBD2 (6 bases). The origin of this receptor is a woman aged 40 to 55 who had recovered from COVID-19. Sequencing was performed on peripheral blood. CDR3 sequence (DNA): TGCGCCAGCAGCCAAGGGGTGCGGGGACTCTACAATGAGCAGTTCTTC. Its protein product is CASSQGVRGLYNEQFF.